A single sample is the source of the 11 T cell receptor beta chains below, sequenced in a study of OX40 agonist ivuxolimab in advanced cancers. Assay used: immunoSEQ multiplex PCR; TCRdb lists only in-frame clones, some missing. This sample carries about 150,000 clones, 94% of them seen once, and the ten largest clones take around 0.28%. The sample was CD4+ or CD8+ T cells sorted from blood, taken in a trial of the OX40 agonist ivuxolimab. The receptors were sampled from an adult with an advanced solid tumor such as melanoma, head and neck, liver or kidney cancer.

The V call is TRBV4-3, the J call TRBJ2-7, with 11 bases lining up with TRBD2. The CDR3 runs 16 residues. From germline, CDR1 is LGHNA and CDR2 YSLEER. The ends lost 4 bases at V and 2 bases at J; junction bases unmatched: 7. Written as DNA, the CDR3 is TGCGCCAGCAGCCCTGTCCTAGCGGGGGGCCCCTACGAGCAGTACTTC. As protein: CASSPVLAGGPYEQYF.

Turning to this clone: The same CDR3 is also encoded by other DNA sequences in this sample. The chain is built from TRBV9 and TRBJ2-1; 11 bases fit TRBD2. In germline, CDR1 is SGDLS, CDR2 YYNGEE. J gave up 3 bases and V 1 base, and 0 bases lay outside the gene matches. The CDR3 has 15 residues. The CDR3 DNA is TGTGCCAGCAGCGTACTAGCGGGGGGCTACAATGAGCAGTTCTTC. As protein: CASSVLAGGYNEQFF. Looking up the rest from reference TRBV9 and TRBJ2-1 gives the full variable domain: DSGVTQTPKHLITATGQRVTLRCSPRSGDLSVYWYQQSLDQGLQFLIQYYNGEERAKGNILERFSAQQFPDLHSELNLSSLELGDSALYFCASSVLAGGYNEQFFGPGTRLTVL.

The V gene is TRBV6-5, the J gene TRBJ2-2; a possible D gene is TRBD2 (5 bases). Germline V gene data show CDR1 as MNHEY and CDR2 as SVGAGI. V dropped 4 bases and J dropped 9 bases, with 15 bases sitting between them. This CDR3 is built from 14 residues. CDR3 nucleotide sequence: TGTGCCAGCAGTTCGGCCTCCCCTAGCCGGGAGCTGTTTTTT. Protein: CASSSASPSRELFF.

The chain has TRBV7-9 and TRBJ1-6; D remains ambiguous. The V gene lost 11 bases and the J gene lost 7 bases, with 12 bases spanning the gap. The CDR3 has 12 residues. Germline loops: CDR1 SEHNR, CDR2 FQNEAQ (reference sequence). CDR3 sequence reads: CALGTGNSPLHF. CDR3 sequence (DNA): TGTGCCTTAGGTACGGGAAATTCACCCCTCCACTTT.

This chain connects TRBV5-1 to TRBJ1-6; 9 bases fit TRBD1. The ends lost 1 base at V and 10 bases at J; junction bases unmatched: 6. CDR3 length equals 15 residues. Germline loops: CDR1 SGHRS, CDR2 YFSETQ. The CDR3 nucleotides read TGCGCCAGCAGCTTGTTGGGACAGGGTGAATCACCCCTCCACTTT. It yields the protein CASSLLGQGESPLHF.

This sequence joins TRBV5-6 and TRBJ1-6; D gene ambiguous. The V gene lost 0 bases and the J gene lost 3 bases, with 10 bases spanning the gap. CDR1 is SGHDT and CDR2 is YYEEEE in the germline V gene. The CDR3 consists of 16 residues. The DNA of the CDR3 is TGTGCCAGCAGCTTGGTTTATGAGATCTATAATTCACCCCTCCACTTT. This translates into CASSLVYEIYNSPLHF.

The CDR3, as DNA: TGCGCCAGCAGCCACTCCGGACCCACCTACGAGCAGTACTTC. It translates to CASSHSGPTYEQYF. The J gene is TRBJ2-7, the V gene TRBV5-1, with D uncertain. The CDR3 has 14 residues. Between the trimmed V and J ends, which lost 4 bases and 2 bases, there was a span of 13 bases. The germline V gene has CDR1 SGHRS and CDR2 YFSETQ.

The chain is built from TRBV5-6 and TRBJ1-1, with D perhaps matching TRBD1 (5 bases). V gave up 4 bases and J gave up 6 bases, with 13 bases separating them. Germline V gene sequence: CDR1 SGHDT, CDR2 YYEEEE. The CDR3 sequence is 13 residues long. CDR3 region: CASSPGLRPEAFF. The CDR3 region has the DNA TGTGCCAGCAGCCCGGGGCTACGCCCTGAAGCTTTCTTT.

This chain links TRBV29-1 with TRBJ1-1; 8 positions agree with TRBD1. Germline lookup yields CDR1 SQVTM and CDR2 ANQGSEA. V was clipped by 6 bases and J by 3 bases; unmatched bases: 6. The CDR3 has 13 amino acids. The CDR3 sequence: CSVRDRPDTEAFF. CDR3 in DNA: TGCAGCGTGAGGGACAGGCCGGACACTGAAGCTTTCTTT. The whole variable domain, remainder taken from reference TRBV29-1 and TRBJ1-1, is SAVISQKPSRDICQRGTSLTIQCQVDSQVTMMFWYRQQPGQSLTLIATANQGSEATYESGFVIDKFPISRPNLTFSTLTVSNMSPEDSSIYLCSVRDRPDTEAFFGQGTRLTVV.

The genes are TRBV19 and TRBJ1-3; no reliable D call. The CDR3 sequence is 16 residues long. The V gene's germline CDR1 is LNHDA and CDR2 SQIVND (reference sequence). V was clipped by 3 bases and J by 0 bases, with 12 bases between them. The chain's CDR3 is CASSIGGTSSGNTIYF. In DNA form, the CDR3 reads TGTGCCAGTAGTATTGGCGGCACGAGCTCTGGAAACACCATATATTTT.

The gene calls are TRBV12-5 and TRBJ2-1, with D maybe TRBD2 (6 bases). The germline V gene has CDR1 LGHNT and CDR2 FRNRAP. Trimming shortened V by 3 bases and J by 10 bases, and 13 bases separated the two germline ends. This CDR3 has 13 residues. The CDR3 region is CASGFPWGEEQFF. In DNA form, the CDR3 reads TGTGCTAGTGGTTTCCCCTGGGGGGAAGAGCAGTTCTTC.